Below are 3 T cell receptor beta chains sequenced from a single sample in a study of persistence of HIV-infected CD4 T cells. Cells were stimulated with overlapping HIV-1 Gag 15-mer peptides. Sorted nonresponding memory CD4+ T cells were CD40L-negative, CD69-negative, CD45RO-high. The libraries were made with immunoSEQ version 4 in survey mode. Libraries were prepared by immunoSEQ multiplex PCR; TCRdb keeps only in-frame clonotypes and omits some of them. The table shows about 41,000 clones, with 78% occurring only once. No antigens are known for them. The material sequenced was CD4+ T cells sorted from PBMCs after roughly 17-hour stimulation, taken from a patient who received antiretroviral therapy. The receptor source for this set is an adult man with HIV who was CMV-seropositive.

J is TRBJ1-2 and V is TRBV6-2 or TRBV6-3, with D maybe TRBD1 (5 bases). The V end lost 4 bases, the J end lost 0 bases, and 6 bases lay between the germline ends. The germline CDR1 and CDR2 sequences are MNHEY and SVGEGT. CDR3 size: 13 residues. CDR3 region: CASSLTANYGYTF. CDR3 nucleotide sequence: TGTGCCAGCAGTTTGACAGCTAACTATGGCTACACCTTC.

The chain has TRBV5-4 and TRBJ2-5; D is uncertain. The germline CDR1 and CDR2 sequences are SGHNT and YYREEE (reference sequence). The CDR3 has 14 residues. Trimming cost V 1 base and J 2 bases, with 9 bases left between them. In DNA, the CDR3 is TGTGCCAGCAGCTTGTCTAGTGGGCAAGAGACCCAGTACTTC. It specifies CASSLSSGQETQYF. Supplemented by reference TRBV5-4 and TRBJ2-5, the full variable domain reads ETGVTQSPTHLIKTRGQQVTLRCSSQSGHNTVSWYQQALGQGPQFIFQYYREEENGRGNFPPRFSGLQFPNYSSELNVNALELDDSALYLCASSLSSGQETQYFGPGTRLLVL.

The chain joins TRBV4-2 to TRBJ2-7; D ambiguous. The germline gives CDR1 LGHNA, CDR2 YNFKEQ. Trimming took 0 bases from V and 2 from J, leaving 11 bases between them. The CDR3 is 15 amino acids. CDR3 in amino acids: CASSQDLASPYEQYF. The CDR3 DNA reads TGTGCCAGCAGCCAAGATTTGGCCAGCCCCTACGAGCAGTACTTC.